This note documents a single T cell receptor beta chain sequence. As yet, its antigen is unknown. The data stem from a study of cytomegalovirus exposure and HLA in healthy donors. Study findings and constraints: As a later analysis showed, a missense DCLRE1C variant was linked to trimming of TCR beta V- and J-genes.

This CDR3 has 14 amino acids. Looked up from germline, CDR1 is GTSNPN and CDR2 is SVGIG (reference sequence). V lost 1 base and J lost 5; bases outside the gene matches: 6. A multiplex PCR was run with 60 Vbeta primers and 13 Jbeta primers. Here immunoSEQ multiplex PCR was the method, and the copy in TCRdb shows in-frame clones only, minus some. Of around 140,000 clones listed, roughly 77% are singletons. The V and J genes are TRBV30 and TRBJ1-1, with 8 positions matching TRBD1. The receptor comes from a man between 35 and 55 years old in good health and CMV-seronegative. The sample was PBMCs. The CDR3 sequence: CAWSEGQGLTEAFF. The CDR3 DNA sequence: TGTGCCTGGAGTGAAGGACAGGGATTGACTGAAGCTTTCTTT.